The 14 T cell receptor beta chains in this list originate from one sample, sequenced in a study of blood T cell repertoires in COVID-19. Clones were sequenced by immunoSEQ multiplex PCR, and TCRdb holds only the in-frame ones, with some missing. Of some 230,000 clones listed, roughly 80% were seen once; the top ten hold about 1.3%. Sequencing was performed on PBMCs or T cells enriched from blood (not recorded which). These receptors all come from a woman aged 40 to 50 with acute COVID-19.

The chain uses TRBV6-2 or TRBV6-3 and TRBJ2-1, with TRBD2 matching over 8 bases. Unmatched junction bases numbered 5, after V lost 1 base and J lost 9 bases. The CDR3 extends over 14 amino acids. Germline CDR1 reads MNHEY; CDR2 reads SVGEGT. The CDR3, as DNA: TGTGCCAGCAGTTACTACCCCGGGGGGGGTGAGCAGTTCTTC. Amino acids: CASSYYPGGGEQFF.

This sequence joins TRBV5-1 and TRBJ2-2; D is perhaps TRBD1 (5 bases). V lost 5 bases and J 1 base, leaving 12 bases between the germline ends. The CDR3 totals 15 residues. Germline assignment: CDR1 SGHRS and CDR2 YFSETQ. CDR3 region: CASRIGHMNTGELFF. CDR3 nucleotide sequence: TGCGCCAGCAGAATTGGACACATGAACACCGGGGAGCTGTTTTTT.

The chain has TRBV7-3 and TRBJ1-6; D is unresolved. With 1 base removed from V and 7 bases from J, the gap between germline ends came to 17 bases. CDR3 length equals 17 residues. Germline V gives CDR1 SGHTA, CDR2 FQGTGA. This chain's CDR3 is CASSLSGRPSGNSPLHF. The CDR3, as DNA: TGTGCCAGCAGCTTAAGTGGCCGGCCGTCGGGAAATTCACCCCTCCACTTT.

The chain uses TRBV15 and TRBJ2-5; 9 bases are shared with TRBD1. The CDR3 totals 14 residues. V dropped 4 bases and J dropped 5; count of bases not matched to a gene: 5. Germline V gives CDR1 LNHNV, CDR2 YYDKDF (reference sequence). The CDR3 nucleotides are TGTGCCACCAGCACACAGGGGGCAAGCGAGACCCAGTACTTC. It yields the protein CATSTQGASETQYF.

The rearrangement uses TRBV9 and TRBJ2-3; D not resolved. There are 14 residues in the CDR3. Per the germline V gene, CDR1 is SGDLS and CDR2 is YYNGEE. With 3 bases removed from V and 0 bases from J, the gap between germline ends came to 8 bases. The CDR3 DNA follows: TGTGCCAGCAGCGCACAACAGAGCACAGATACGCAGTATTTT. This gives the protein CASSAQQSTDTQYF.

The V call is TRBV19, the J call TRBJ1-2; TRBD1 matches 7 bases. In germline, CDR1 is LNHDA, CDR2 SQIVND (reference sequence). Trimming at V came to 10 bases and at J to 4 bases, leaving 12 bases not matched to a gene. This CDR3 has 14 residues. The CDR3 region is CATGGDSLFYGYTF. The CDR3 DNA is TGTGCCACCGGGGGGGACAGTCTCTTCTATGGCTACACCTTC.

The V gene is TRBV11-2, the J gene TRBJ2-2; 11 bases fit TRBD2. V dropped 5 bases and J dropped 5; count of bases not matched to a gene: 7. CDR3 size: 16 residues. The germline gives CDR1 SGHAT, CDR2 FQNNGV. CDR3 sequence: CASSPLAGGTTGELFF. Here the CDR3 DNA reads TGTGCCAGCAGCCCTTTAGCGGGAGGGACGACCGGGGAGCTGTTTTTT.

CDR3 bases: TGTGCCTGGACAGGGGGCGCCGTAACTAATGAAAAACTGTTTTTT. This codes for CAWTGGAVTNEKLFF. The chain has TRBV30 and TRBJ1-4, with 8 positions matching TRBD1. The germline V gene has CDR1 GTSNPN and CDR2 SVGIG (reference sequence). The CDR3 has 15 amino acids. Trimming at V came to 4 bases and at J to 1 base, leaving 5 bases not matched to a gene.

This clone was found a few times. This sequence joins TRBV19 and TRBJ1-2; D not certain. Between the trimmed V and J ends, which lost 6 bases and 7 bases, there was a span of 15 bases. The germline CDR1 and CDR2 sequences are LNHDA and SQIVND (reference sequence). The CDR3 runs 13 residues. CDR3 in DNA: TGTGCCAGTAGGTCCACTCCCGTTGGTGGCTACACCTTC. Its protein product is CASRSTPVGGYTF.

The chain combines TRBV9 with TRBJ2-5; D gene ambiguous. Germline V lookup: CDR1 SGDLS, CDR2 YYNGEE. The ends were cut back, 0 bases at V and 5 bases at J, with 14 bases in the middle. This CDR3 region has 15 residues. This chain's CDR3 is CASSVGSVLRETQYF. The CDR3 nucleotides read TGTGCCAGCAGCGTAGGGAGCGTACTAAGGGAGACCCAGTACTTC.

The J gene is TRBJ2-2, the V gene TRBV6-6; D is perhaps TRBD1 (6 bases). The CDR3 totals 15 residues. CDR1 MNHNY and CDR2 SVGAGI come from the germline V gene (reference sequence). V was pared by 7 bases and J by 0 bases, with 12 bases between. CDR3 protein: CASTLRTANTGELFF. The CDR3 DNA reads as TGTGCCAGCACCCTCAGGACAGCGAACACCGGGGAGCTGTTTTTT.

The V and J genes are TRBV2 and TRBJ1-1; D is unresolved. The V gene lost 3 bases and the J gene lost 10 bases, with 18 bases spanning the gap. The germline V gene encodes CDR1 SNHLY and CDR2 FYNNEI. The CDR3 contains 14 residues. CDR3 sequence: CASSEVEGHPGAFF. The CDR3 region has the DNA TGTGCCAGCAGTGAGGTAGAGGGCCACCCGGGAGCTTTCTTT.

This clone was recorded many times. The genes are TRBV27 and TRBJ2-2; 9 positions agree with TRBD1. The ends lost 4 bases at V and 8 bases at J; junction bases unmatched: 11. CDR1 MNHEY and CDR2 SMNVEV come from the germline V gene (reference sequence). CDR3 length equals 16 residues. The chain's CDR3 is CASSSRQGGGLGELFF. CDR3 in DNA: TGTGCCAGCAGTTCACGACAGGGGGGTGGACTAGGGGAGCTGTTTTTT.

CDR3 DNA: TGTGCCAGCAGTGATCCGGGACAGGGTTTTCTAGGAGGAAACACCATATATTTT. This encodes CASSDPGQGFLGGNTIYF. The chain has TRBV6-1 and TRBJ1-3; 9 bases line up with TRBD1. V trimming: 3 bases; J trimming: 4 bases; junction bases outside the gene matches: 13. Per germline, CDR1 MNHNS and CDR2 SASEGT. The CDR3 length is 18 residues.